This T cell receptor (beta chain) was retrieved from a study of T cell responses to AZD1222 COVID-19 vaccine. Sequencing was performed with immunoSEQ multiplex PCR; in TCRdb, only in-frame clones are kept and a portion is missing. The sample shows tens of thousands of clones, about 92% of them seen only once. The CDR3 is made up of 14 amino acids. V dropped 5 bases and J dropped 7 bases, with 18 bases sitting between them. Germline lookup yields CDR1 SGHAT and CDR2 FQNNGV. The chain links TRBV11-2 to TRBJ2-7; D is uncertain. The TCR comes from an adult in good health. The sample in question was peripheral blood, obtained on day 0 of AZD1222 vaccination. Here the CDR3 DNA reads TGTGCCAGCAGCCCCAATTTGGGTCGGCGGGAGCAGTACTTC. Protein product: CASSPNLGRREQYF.